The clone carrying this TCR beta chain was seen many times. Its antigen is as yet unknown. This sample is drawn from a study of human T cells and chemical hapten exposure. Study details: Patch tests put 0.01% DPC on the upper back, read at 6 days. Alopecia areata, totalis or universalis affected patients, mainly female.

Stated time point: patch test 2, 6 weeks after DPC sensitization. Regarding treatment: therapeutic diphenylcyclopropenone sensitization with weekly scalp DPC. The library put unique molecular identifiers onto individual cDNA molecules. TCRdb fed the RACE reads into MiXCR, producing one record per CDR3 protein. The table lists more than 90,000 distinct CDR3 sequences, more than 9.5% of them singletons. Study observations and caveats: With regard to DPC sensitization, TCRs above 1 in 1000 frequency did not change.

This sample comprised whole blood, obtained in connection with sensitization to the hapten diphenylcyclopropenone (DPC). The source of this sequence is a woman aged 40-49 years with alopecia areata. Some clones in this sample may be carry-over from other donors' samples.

The chain's CDR3 is CASSYGSSRQETQYF. DNA for the CDR3: TGTGCCAGCAGTTACGGCAGCTCACGGCAAGAGACCCAGTACTTC. The chain is built from TRBV6-2 or TRBV6-3 and TRBJ2-5, with D unclear. The CDR3 loop spans 15 amino acids. V gave up 2 bases and J gave up 2 bases, with 12 bases separating them. CDR1 and CDR2 (germline): MNHEY, SVGEGT.